This T cell receptor (beta chain) was obtained from a study of T-cell memory formation after mild COVID-19 (dated by TCRdb to the early 2020s). Looking at the study overall: Most TCR sequence clusters were specific to one of the two donors. In two donors, T-cell clones that expanded and contracted after mild COVID-19 were followed by sequencing TCRalpha and TCRbeta repertoires longitudinally. Two young, previously healthy adult volunteers, one female and one male, were included in the cohort. The paper as a whole reports these results and caveats: From day 15 to 85, contracting clones showed balanced CD4/CD8 phenotypes, whereas a second wave of clones that expanded from day 15 to 37 leaned towards CD4+. Some responding clones were found in pre-infection memory, which suggests that pre-existing cross-reactive memory T cells took part in the SARS-CoV-2 response. SARS-CoV-2 specificity was not confirmed for the second-wave clones peaking on day 37. Contracting CD4+ clones appeared mostly in the CM and EM memory subsets, whereas CD8+ clones were enriched in EMRA. Only two mild cases were covered by the study, and larger cohorts that include severe cases with pre-infection samples were considered necessary.

Sequencing instrument: Illumina NovaSeq 6000. cDNA libraries for TCRalpha and TCRbeta were prepared by 5'RACE using constant-segment primers, with sample barcodes and unique molecular identifiers added. RNA was extracted from every sample with Trizol reagent. The libraries were amplified in two PCR steps, and the second step added a second sample barcode and Illumina TruSeq adapters. Sequencing of the libraries was done on an Illumina NovaSeq, producing 2 x 150 bp paired-end reads. Under the source paper's analysis protocol: Demultiplexing of reads and collapsing into UMI-guided consensus sequences were performed with migec v1.2.7. Using mixcr v2.1.11, UMI consensuses were aligned to TRA and TRB V and J templates and then assembled into clonotypes. A clonotype was counted as expanded or contracted only when both edgeR and NoisET called the clonotype significant, with the noise models trained on biological replicates. For edgeR calls, the thresholds were a false discovery rate-adjusted p below 0.01 and a log2 fold-change of 1. PCA with hierarchical clustering of max-normalized trajectories of the 1000 most abundant clonotypes was used as exploratory dynamics analysis. The CD4 or CD8 phenotype of responding clones was assigned using the separately sequenced CD4+ and CD8+ repertoires. Starting from the raw public reads, TCRdb applied fastp trimming at Q25, assembled clones with MiXCR and retained in-frame beta chains. Entries are consolidated by CDR3 protein sequence, retaining the most common genes and DNA. TCRdb's processing, not the authors', yielded these V and J calls. The sample table holds approximately 260,000 distinct CDR3 sequences, of which roughly 15% were seen once. Of the sample, 22% falls within the top ten clones.

About this clonotype: Its antigen remains undetermined. Nothing much larger sits one base from this clone, and base qualities are not available.

PBMCs were isolated by Ficoll-Paque density gradient centrifugation. The sequence derives from a man between 18 and 35 years old who had mild COVID-19 (a few samples of this study predate the infection). The sample titles of this study are shuffled in the database, so cell type and time point are left out; the donor was told from shared clones. Sequenced sample: PBMCs or a T cell subset sorted from them (not recorded which).

The DNA sequence reads TGTGCCAGTAGTATCAGGTCAAAGGAAGGGGAGCTGTTTTTT. This yields the protein CASSIRSKEGELFF. The chain employs TRBV19 and TRBJ2-2, with the D segment identity uncertain. Per the germline V gene (reference sequence), LNHDA is the CDR1 and SQIVND is the CDR2. At the junction V is shortened by 3 bases and J by 8 bases, with 13 bases in between. Including the terminal cysteine and phenylalanine, the CDR3 comprises 14 residues. Just the 42-base CDR3 DNA is kept, in frame starting at base 1.